This T cell receptor beta chain was identified in a study of control samples from healthy donors and cancer patients. With 3 bases clipped from V and 7 bases from J, the junction kept 6 bases outside the gene matches. The CDR3 length is 14 residues. Germline V gene lookup returns CDR1 SGHTA and CDR2 FQGNSA. Profiled with immunoSEQ multiplex PCR; TCRdb holds only in-frame clones, not every one. The table shows 150,000 to 200,000 clones, with about nine tenths occurring only once. This clone was seen a single time. The V and J genes are TRBV7-2 and TRBJ2-1; 7 positions match TRBD1. The receptor was derived from a woman aged 25-40 years in good health. Source material: blood. The CDR3 DNA reads TGTGCCAGCAGCTTTGACAGGGTATGGAATGAGCAGTTCTTC. Its protein is CASSFDRVWNEQFF.